This T cell receptor (beta chain) was captured in a study of a mutant IDH1 vaccine in newly diagnosed glioma. The method was immunoSEQ multiplex PCR; TCRdb's version includes in-frame clones alone and lacks a portion of them. The data show 25,000 to 35,000 clones, nearly 90% seen once. In regard to this clone: The antigen remains undetermined.

The CDR3 extends over 14 amino acids. After removal of 7 bases from V and 9 bases from J, the junction contained 13 bases not matched to a gene. Time point indicated: week 11, during vaccination. With topical imiquimod, each dose of the vaccine consisted of 300 ug of mutant IDH1 20-mer peptide. The chain has TRBV23-1 and TRBJ1-2; 8 bases line up with TRBD1. TRBV23-1 is filed as an ORF, its function uncertain. Material: PBMCs, obtained from a glioma patient whose treatment included an IDH1 peptide vaccine. The TCR comes from a man in his late teens or twenties with glioma. The CDR3 loop reads CASTSNRDRTSYTF. The CDR3 DNA reads TGCGCCAGCACATCCAACCGGGACAGGACAAGCTACACCTTC.